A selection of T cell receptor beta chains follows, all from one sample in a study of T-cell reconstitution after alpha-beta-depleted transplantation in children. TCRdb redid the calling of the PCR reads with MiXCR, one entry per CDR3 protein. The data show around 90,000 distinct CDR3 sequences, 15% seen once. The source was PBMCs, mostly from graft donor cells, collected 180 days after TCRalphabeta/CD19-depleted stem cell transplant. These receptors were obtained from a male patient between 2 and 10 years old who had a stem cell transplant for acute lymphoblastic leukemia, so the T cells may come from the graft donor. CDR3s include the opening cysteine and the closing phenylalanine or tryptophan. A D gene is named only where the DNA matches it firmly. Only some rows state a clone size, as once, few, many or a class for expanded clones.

DNA: TGCGCCAGCAGCTTTACAGCCAATGAAAAACTGTTTTTT
CDR3: CASSFTANEKLFF
V: TRBV5-1
J: TRBJ1-4
size: -
D: -

DNA: TGTGCCAGCGACGGACAGGGTAATGGAAAACTGTTTTTT
CDR3: CASDGQGNGKLFF
V: TRBV12-3/TRBV12-4
J: TRBJ1-4
size: many
D: TRBD1

DNA: TGTGCCAGCAGCCCCACGGTAGCGGGAAAGAATGCCTACGAGCAGTACTTC
CDR3: CASSPTVAGKNAYEQYF
V: TRBV6-2/TRBV6-3
J: TRBJ2-7
size: few
D: TRBD2

DNA: TGCAGCGTTGTCCTTCTGGGAGCAACTAATGAAAAACTGTTTTTT
CDR3: CSVVLLGATNEKLFF
V: TRBV29-1
J: TRBJ1-4
size: -
D: -

DNA: TGTGCCAGCAGCGTAGTGGAGAACACCGGGGAGCTGTTTTTT
CDR3: CASSVVENTGELFF
V: TRBV9
J: TRBJ2-2
size: -
D: -

DNA: TGTGCCAGCAGCTTAGTTCTGGGAGGGGCGGGGGGTTCCTACAATGAGCAGTTCTTC
CDR3: CASSLVLGGAGGSYNEQFF
V: TRBV7-6
J: TRBJ2-1
size: few
D: TRBD2

DNA: TGTGCCATCACCACAGGGGCCCAAGAGACCCAGTACTTC
CDR3: CAITTGAQETQYF
V: TRBV10-3
J: TRBJ2-5
size: many
D: TRBD1

DNA: TGTGCCAGCAGCCAGATATGGCAGAGCTCCTACGAGCAGTACTTC
CDR3: CASSQIWQSSYEQYF
V: TRBV11-2
J: TRBJ2-7
size: few
D: -

DNA: TGTGCCAGCAGCTTAAGAGGGGGCTACGATGGCGACACCTTC
CDR3: CASSLRGGYDGDTF
V: TRBV7-2
J: TRBJ1-2
size: few
D: TRBD1

DNA: TGCAGTGCTAGAGATGTAACTCATTCACCCCTCCACTTT
CDR3: CSARDVTHSPLHF
V: TRBV20-1
J: TRBJ1-6
size: -
D: -

DNA: TGTGCCAGCAGTTTGACTAGCTGGAGCTCCTACGAGCAGTACTTC
CDR3: CASSLTSWSSYEQYF
V: TRBV6-5
J: TRBJ2-7
size: few
D: TRBD2

DNA: TGTGCCAGCCGAGGAGGAGGGACCGGGCGTAATTCACCCCTCCACTTT
CDR3: CASRGGGTGRNSPLHF
V: TRBV2
J: TRBJ1-6
size: many
D: -

DNA: TGTGCCACCAGCCCCACTAGCGGGGGGGGTAAGACCCAGTACTTC
CDR3: CATSPTSGGGKTQYF
V: TRBV15
J: TRBJ2-5
size: few
D: TRBD2

DNA: TGTGCCAGCAGCCCGGTGACAGGGGGTTACACCGGGGAGCTGTTTTTT
CDR3: CASSPVTGGYTGELFF
V: TRBV11-2
J: TRBJ2-2
size: -
D: TRBD1

DNA: TGTGCCAGCAGCTTTAGCGGGGAAGAGACCCAGTACTTC
CDR3: CASSFSGEETQYF
V: TRBV7-2
J: TRBJ2-5
size: few
D: TRBD2

DNA: TGCAGTGCTAGAGATGCAGTTGCAGCAGATACGCAGTATTTT
CDR3: CSARDAVAADTQYF
V: TRBV20-1
J: TRBJ2-3
size: few
D: -

DNA: TGCAGTGCTAGAGGCAGGGGGCCGCCTGAAGCTTTCTTT
CDR3: CSARGRGPPEAFF
V: TRBV20-1
J: TRBJ1-1
size: -
D: TRBD1

DNA: TGTGCCAGCAGCTCCCTGGAGCTAGAAGCTTTCTTT
CDR3: CASSSLELEAFF
V: TRBV7-2
J: TRBJ1-1
size: -
D: -

DNA: TGTGCCAGCAGCTTAGTTCCCATAGGGGGCGGTGGGGCCAACGTCCTGACTTTC
CDR3: CASSLVPIGGGGANVLTF
V: TRBV11-1
J: TRBJ2-6
size: -
D: TRBD1

DNA: TGCAGTGCTAGAACGTCGCTGGGGGACCTTAAGGAGACCCAGTACTTC
CDR3: CSARTSLGDLKETQYF
V: TRBV20-1
J: TRBJ2-5
size: -
D: -

DNA: TGTGCCAGCAAGGTGACAGGGTCGGACACCGGGGAGCTGTTTTTT
CDR3: CASKVTGSDTGELFF
V: TRBV2
J: TRBJ2-2
size: few
D: TRBD1

DNA: TGCAGTGCTAGAGGGGGGCTCCGACCCTACGAGCAGTACTTC
CDR3: CSARGGLRPYEQYF
V: TRBV20-1
J: TRBJ2-7
size: -
D: -

DNA: TGTGCCTGCAGTTTCCAGACAGGGAGTTCCGCTGGGGCCAACGTCCTGACTTTC
CDR3: CACSFQTGSSAGANVLTF
V: TRBV12-3/TRBV12-4
J: TRBJ2-6
size: -
D: TRBD1